A selection of T cell receptor beta chains follows, all from one sample in a study of cytomegalovirus exposure and HLA in healthy donors. Libraries were prepared by immunoSEQ multiplex PCR; TCRdb keeps only in-frame clonotypes and omits some of them. The table shows 100,000 to 150,000 clones, with over 75% occurring only once. The sequenced sample consisted of PBMCs. These receptor sequences come from a man younger than 45 in good health and CMV-seronegative. Both conserved end residues are part of each CDR3. A D gene is named only where the DNA matches it firmly. Not every row has a clone size; where given, it reads once, few, many or a size class.

J gene | D gene | V gene | clone size | CDR3 DNA | CDR3 protein
TRBJ1-6 | . | TRBV27 | . | TGTGCCAGCACCCTCAGTGGGGGGAATTCACCCCTCCACTTT | CASTLSGGNSPLHF
TRBJ2-3 | . | TRBV4-3 | . | TGCGCCAGCAGCCAGTACGGAGCAGATACGCAGTATTTT | CASSQYGADTQYF
TRBJ2-3 | . | TRBV28 | . | TGTGCCAGCAGCGAAGGGGATGTGAGCCCTCATCACAAGACTAGCACAGATACGCAGTATTTT | CASSEGDVSPHHKTSTDTQYF
TRBJ1-1 | . | TRBV7-2 | once | TGTGCCAGCACTCACTCGTTGACAGTAGGTGAAGCTTTCTTT | CASTHSLTVGEAFF
TRBJ1-1 | TRBD1 | TRBV7-9 | . | TGTGCCAGCAGCCCGCCGGGGACAGCTAACACTGAAGCTTTCTTT | CASSPPGTANTEAFF
TRBJ2-7 | . | TRBV29-1 | . | TGCAGCGTCGCAACAGGTACCTACGAGCAGTACTTC | CSVATGTYEQYF
TRBJ2-1 | TRBD2 | TRBV5-1 | . | TGCGCCAGCAGCACCGGACTAGCCGAGTTCTTC | CASSTGLAEFF
TRBJ2-7 | . | TRBV5-6 | . | TGTGCCAGCGGCTACGGGTATCCTCGTGAGCAGTACTTC | CASGYGYPREQYF
TRBJ2-2 | . | TRBV30 | few | TGTGCCTGGAGTGGTGCACTCGTTTTAAACACCGGGGAGCTGTTTTTT | CAWSGALVLNTGELFF
TRBJ2-7 | . | TRBV7-9 | . | TGTGCCAGCAGCTTAGTTAAGTTCGGGACACCCCCCTCCGAGCAGTACTTC | CASSLVKFGTPPSEQYF
TRBJ1-2 | . | TRBV2 | once | TGTGCCAGCAGTGAAAGGCAGGCGAACTATGGCTACACCTTC | CASSERQANYGYTF
TRBJ2-4 | TRBD1 | TRBV19 | . | TGTGCCAGTAGAGAAGACAGGGAGTATGGGAGAGGTTATGGTAACATTCAGTACTTC | CASREDREYGRGYGNIQYF
TRBJ2-7 | TRBD1 | TRBV5-1 | . | TGCGCCAGCAGTTATTCTGGACAGGGGCTGTCGGGTGAGCAGTACTTC | CASSYSGQGLSGEQYF
TRBJ2-5 | TRBD2 | TRBV5-1 | once | TGCGCCAGCAGCTTCTCTAGCGGGTACCAAGAGACCCAGTACTTC | CASSFSSGYQETQYF
TRBJ1-1 | . | TRBV7-6 | . | TGTGCCAGCAGCTTACACGGGGACACTGAAGCTTTCTTT | CASSLHGDTEAFF
TRBJ1-6 | . | TRBV11-2 | . | TGTGCCAGCAGCTTAGGACAGGCCTATAATTCACCCCTCCACTTT | CASSLGQAYNSPLHF
TRBJ2-3 | TRBD2 | TRBV7-3 | few | TGTGCCAGCAGCCCCAGGGCGGGAGGGGGGACAGATACGCAGTATTTT | CASSPRAGGGTDTQYF
TRBJ2-6 | TRBD2 | TRBV6-5 | . | TGTGCCAGCAGGGATACGGGACTAGCGGTCCCTTCCCTGACTTTC | CASRDTGLAVPSLTF
TRBJ2-7 | TRBD2 | TRBV5-4 | . | TGTGCCAGCAGCTCCCGGGACTACAAATTCTACGAGCAGTACTTC | CASSSRDYKFYEQYF
TRBJ2-7 | TRBD1 | TRBV4-3 | . | TGCGCCAGCAGCCAAGGGGACAGGGGGCTTGAGCAGTACTTC | CASSQGDRGLEQYF
TRBJ1-5 | . | TRBV21-1 | . | TGTGCCAACTACAAGACAGGCCGCACTAATCAGCCCCAGCATTTT | CANYKTGRTNQPQHF
TRBJ2-6 | . | TRBV2 | . | TGTGCCAGCCGACTTAGCTCTGGGGCCAACGTCCTGACTTTC | CASRLSSGANVLTF
TRBJ2-7 | . | TRBV10-3 | . | TGTGCCACCCATGCAGGGACACAACCATTGGGGCAGTACTTC | CATHAGTQPLGQYF
TRBJ1-4 | . | TRBV4-3 | . | TGCGCCAGCAGCCAAGACTGGCAGGGTAATGAAAAACTGTTTTTT | CASSQDWQGNEKLFF
TRBJ2-1 | . | TRBV7-9 | . | TGTGCCAGCAGCCCCCTTGGGACATCTTACAATGAGCAGTTCTTC | CASSPLGTSYNEQFF
TRBJ2-1 | . | TRBV4-1 | . | TGCGCCAGCAGCCAAGTTACGAGACTAGGGTCCATCCTCTCCAATGAGCAGTTCTTC | CASSQVTRLGSILSNEQFF
TRBJ2-6 | TRBD2 | TRBV25-1 | few | TGTGCCAGCAGTCCCCGGGGGGCTGGGGCCAACGTCCTGACTTTC | CASSPRGAGANVLTF
TRBJ1-1 | TRBD1 | TRBV18 | . | TGTGCCAGCTCACGTACAGGGGGTACGATAGGGAACACTGAAGCTTTCTTT | CASSRTGGTIGNTEAFF
TRBJ2-1 | . | TRBV6-5 | . | TGTGCCAGCAGTTACCAGGGTCCCTCCTACAATGAGCAGTTCTTC | CASSYQGPSYNEQFF
TRBJ1-2 | . | TRBV5-4 | . | TGTGCCAGCAGCTTGGCCAGGGCGGGAAACTATGGCTACACCTTC | CASSLARAGNYGYTF
TRBJ1-3 | . | TRBV28 | . | TGTGCCAGCAGGGACCAGGGGCTAGGAAACACCATATATTTT | CASRDQGLGNTIYF
TRBJ2-5 | TRBD2 | TRBV9 | . | TGTGCCAGCGGGCGGGAGGCCGGGGTCCAAGAGACCCAGTACTTC | CASGREAGVQETQYF
TRBJ1-4 | TRBD1 | TRBV2 | . | TGTGCCAGCAGTACGGGACAGTTCACAACTAATGAAAAACTGTTTTTT | CASSTGQFTTNEKLFF
TRBJ1-1 | TRBD1 | TRBV30 | . | TGTGCCTGGACCAGAGGACAGGGGAACACTGAAGCTTTCTTT | CAWTRGQGNTEAFF
TRBJ1-6 | TRBD1 | TRBV6-5 | . | TGTGCCAGCAGTTATGCCATACAGGGGGCGAATTCACCCCTCCACTTT | CASSYAIQGANSPLHF
TRBJ2-4 | . | TRBV2 | . | TGTGCCAGCAGTGAACAGGCTCCCTTTATTCAGTACTTC | CASSEQAPFIQYF
TRBJ1-5 | . | TRBV2 | . | TGTGCCAGCAGTGCTGAGGGGGACCAGCCCCAGCATTTT | CASSAEGDQPQHF
TRBJ2-1 | TRBD2 | TRBV5-6 | . | TGTGCCAGCAGCTTGTACTTCCGGGGGGGCTACCACAATGAGCAGTTCTTC | CASSLYFRGGYHNEQFF
TRBJ1-5 | TRBD1 | TRBV19 | . | TGTGCCAGTAGGACACAGGGGGAACAGCCCCAGCATTTT | CASRTQGEQPQHF
TRBJ1-1 | . | TRBV4-3 | few | TGCGCCAGCAGCCGTGAAGGGGCAACTGAAGCTTTCTTT | CASSREGATEAFF
TRBJ2-3 | TRBD2 | TRBV19 | . | TGTGCCAGTAGTATAGATGCGGGAGAAGGAGATACGCAGTATTTT | CASSIDAGEGDTQYF
TRBJ2-1 | TRBD1 | TRBV6-5 | . | TGTGCCAGCAGTCGCCCGGGACAGGGGCCCAATGAGCAGTTCTTC | CASSRPGQGPNEQFF
TRBJ1-4 | TRBD1 | TRBV5-1 | . | TGCGCCAGCAGCTTGGGACAGGGGACTGAAAAACTGTTTTTT | CASSLGQGTEKLFF
TRBJ2-5 | . | TRBV7-3 | . | TGTGCCAGCAGCTTAGGCGGACAATCCAAAAAGACCCAGTACTTC | CASSLGGQSKKTQYF
TRBJ1-1 | . | TRBV11-2 | . | TGTGCCAGCAGCTGGACAGACATGAACACTGAAGCTTTCTTT | CASSWTDMNTEAFF
TRBJ2-7 | TRBD1 | TRBV13 | . | TGTGCCAGCAGCCCCAGACAGGGTTCCTACGAGCAGTACTTC | CASSPRQGSYEQYF
TRBJ1-5 | . | TRBV4-1 | . | TGCGCCAGCAGCCCGCAGGGAGGTACGCGGCAGCCCCAGCATTTT | CASSPQGGTRQPQHF
TRBJ2-7 | TRBD2 | TRBV4-1 | . | TGCGCCAGCAGCCAAGTAAAGGGACTAGCGGGGAACAGACCCTACGAGCAGTACTTC | CASSQVKGLAGNRPYEQYF
TRBJ1-1 | . | TRBV19 | . | TGTGCCAGTAGTGTCACTCTTCGTGTCATGAACACTGAAGCTTTCTTT | CASSVTLRVMNTEAFF
TRBJ2-7 | TRBD1 | TRBV2 | once | TGTGCCAGCAGTATTACAGGGGTCCACGAGCAGTACTTC | CASSITGVHEQYF
TRBJ2-7 | TRBD1 | TRBV2 | few | TGTGCCAGCAGCGGGGACAGGGGTGGGGGCTACGAGCAGTACTTC | CASSGDRGGGYEQYF
TRBJ1-2 | TRBD1 | TRBV28 | . | TGTGCCAGCAGTCTATCACCGGGACAGGGACGCTATGGCTACACCTTC | CASSLSPGQGRYGYTF
TRBJ2-1 | TRBD2 | TRBV2 | few | TGTGCCAGCAGTGTGAATAGCGGGGGGGTATACAATGAGCAGTTCTTC | CASSVNSGGVYNEQFF
TRBJ2-5 | TRBD1 | TRBV28 | . | TGTGCCAGCAGTTTTGGACAGGGCCGAGAGACCCAGTACTTC | CASSFGQGRETQYF
TRBJ2-1 | TRBD1 | TRBV11-2 | . | TGTGCCAGCAGCTTAGTTCCGGGACAGAGCTACAATGAGCAGTTCTTC | CASSLVPGQSYNEQFF